This T cell receptor (beta chain) was identified during a study of blood T cell repertoires in COVID-19. Germline V CDR1 and CDR2: MNHNY, SVGAGI (reference sequence). CDR3 size: 14 residues. The V gene lost 7 bases and the J gene lost 3 bases, with 15 bases spanning the gap. Original analysis: Researchers report that nucleated cell counts were estimated from reference gene primer amplification. Profiling relied on immunoSEQ multiplex PCR, and the TCRdb table lists in-frame clones only, not all of them. That table furnishes V, J and clone size, whereas the DNA furnished D and trimming. The sample holds over 200,000 clones, approximately 83% seen once.

Sequencing used peripheral blood. The origin of this receptor is a young woman with COVID-19, enrolled during active disease. The rearrangement joins TRBV6-6 to TRBJ1-1, with D possibly matching TRBD1 (5 bases). DNA for the CDR3: TGTGCCAGCAAAAAAAGACAAGGGGACACTGAAGCTTTCTTT. It encodes CASKKRQGDTEAFF.